This TCR beta chain derives from a study of T cell repertoires in cytomegalovirus infection. Study as a whole: Both recently identified HLA-C-restricted and well-studied HLA-B-restricted CMV epitopes were used in the study. Both a matching HLA type and CMV infection were indicated by public TCR beta signatures. Overall study findings and caveats: The ex vivo response was dominated by HLA-C-restricted CMV-specific TCR beta clonotypes.

A single record per CDR3 protein comes from TCRdb applying MiXCR to the reads. The table lists fewer than 950,000 distinct CDR3 sequences, approximately 29% of them singletons. The V gene's germline CDR1 is SGHKS and CDR2 YYEKEE (reference sequence). V lost 4 bases to trimming and J lost 3 bases, with 14 bases between them. The CDR3 spans 14 residues. This clonotype was recorded many times. Its antigen is not known. The TCR originated in a human donor in good health (CMV status not recorded). Some clones in this sample may be carry-over from other donors' samples. This chain joins TRBV5-5 and TRBJ2-7; D perhaps matches TRBD1 (6 bases). Sequences were derived from cultured CD8+ T cells from PBMCs, sampled from culture after CMV antigen stimulation. The CDR3: CASSRPQGFYEQYF. The CDR3 DNA is TGTGCCAGCAGCCGCCCACAGGGATTCTACGAGCAGTACTTC.